The clone carrying this TCR beta chain was counted once. Its antigen is undetermined. This specimen belongs to a study of shared clonotypes between healthy human individuals. Overall study findings and caveats: Naive subsets, compared against memory subsets, generally had larger estimated richness values.

The study enrolled healthy HIV-negative adults without recent acute infections or vaccinations as donors. The protocol was immunoSEQ multiplex PCR, while the TCRdb copy is restricted to in-frame clones and leaves out a portion. The table includes some 2.4 million clones, 80% to 95% detected once. Germline CDR1 is MNHEY and CDR2 is SVGAGI. V dropped 6 bases and J dropped 8; count of bases not matched to a gene: 7. The CDR3 length is 13 residues. The origin of this receptor is a young man in good health. Some clones in this sample may be carry-over from other donors' samples. The chain has TRBV6-5 and TRBJ2-7, with 10 bases aligning to TRBD2. The source material was naive CD4+ T cells from PBMCs. Described subset: CD45RA+ positively selected. The CDR3 here is CASRGLAGEKQYF. CDR3 DNA sequence: TGTGCCAGCAGAGGGCTAGCGGGAGAAAAGCAGTACTTC.